This T cell receptor beta chain was sequenced in a study of blood T cell repertoires in COVID-19. Study-level information: Samples of COVID-19 (acute and convalescent) were obtained from the United States, Italy and Spain. Sources were T cells, B-cell-depleted T cells, or PBMCs; the material itself was cDNA or gDNA.

Measured with immunoSEQ multiplex PCR; TCRdb has only the in-frame clones, and not every one. Of 150,000 to 200,000 clones listed, about 88% are singletons. The CDR3 runs 15 residues. The V gene end was trimmed by 3 bases and the J gene end by 4 bases; junction bases not matched to a gene: 7. The germline V gene has CDR1 KGHSH and CDR2 LQKENI. The source material was peripheral blood. This TCR was sampled from a man aged 50-59 years who had recovered from COVID-19. The genes are TRBV18 and TRBJ1-1; 8 bases line up with TRBD1. CDR3 sequence (DNA): TGTGCCAGCTCACCCTTCGGACAGGGAATCACTGAAGCTTTCTTT. Its protein is CASSPFGQGITEAFF. The full variable domain, in which reference TRBV18 and TRBJ1-1 provide the parts outside the CDR3, is NAGVMQNPRHLVRRRGQEARLRCSPMKGHSHVYWYRQLPEEGLKFMVYLQKENIIDESGMPKERFSAEFPKEGPSILRIQQVVRGDSAAYFCASSPFGQGITEAFFGQGTRLTVV.